This entry lists 9 T cell receptor beta chains sequenced from one sample in a study of T cells in Graves' hyperthyroidism and ophthalmopathy. Amplification of TCR beta CDR3 regions used RNA as the template. HTBI primers were the set used in a first-round RT-PCR of the TCR CDR3. MiXCR, run by TCRdb on the multiplex PCR reads, gives a single entry per CDR3 protein. The table lists about 510,000 distinct CDR3 sequences, approximately 15% of them singletons. The sequencing input was blood. The receptors were sampled from a woman aged 40 to 49 with Graves' hyperthyroidism.

This clonotype was seen repeatedly, ten times or more. The rearrangement uses TRBV28 and TRBJ2-7; TRBD1 agrees at 7 bases. Germline-derived CDR1 and CDR2 are MDHEN and SYDVKM. This CDR3 has 16 residues. V lost 6 bases to trimming and J lost 0 bases; unmatched junction nucleotides: 11. The CDR3 DNA follows: TGTGCCAGCAGATCCCCGGGACAGATGAGCTCCTACGAGCAGTACTTC. This translates into CASRSPGQMSSYEQYF.

This clonotype was found many times. The V gene is TRBV6-2 or TRBV6-3, the J gene TRBJ2-5; D possibly corresponds to TRBD2 (5 bases). This CDR3 is built from 14 residues. The V and J ends lost 2 bases and 2 bases respectively, with 9 bases between them. Germline CDR1 reads MNHEY; CDR2 reads SVGEGT. This CDR3 is CASSYAAVQETQYF. DNA of the CDR3: TGTGCCAGCAGTTACGCAGCGGTTCAAGAGACCCAGTACTTC.

In this sample, this clonotype turned up many times. This rearrangement joins TRBV12-3 or TRBV12-4 to TRBJ1-1, with 7 bases that match TRBD1. V was pared by 3 bases and J by 11 bases, with 6 bases of the junction left unmatched. CDR3 length equals 12 residues. CDR3 coding DNA: TGTGCCAGCAGTTTTGGACAGGATGAGGCTTTCTTT. Amino acid sequence: CASSFGQDEAFF.

This clonotype was picked up many times. This sequence joins TRBV3-1 and TRBJ2-7, with D unresolved. Germline V CDR1 and CDR2: LGHDT, YNNKEL (reference sequence). This CDR3 is built from 13 residues. The germline V and J ends were trimmed by 0 bases and 4 bases, with 7 bases remaining between them. The CDR3 here is CASSQDRRYEQYF. The CDR3 region has the DNA TGTGCCAGCAGCCAAGATAGGCGGTACGAGCAGTACTTC.

This chain joins TRBV5-1 and TRBJ2-3; 8 bases are a match to TRBD2. This CDR3 comprises 16 residues. V gave up 4 bases and J gave up 2 bases; unmatched junction bases: 9. In germline, CDR1 is SGHRS, CDR2 YFSETQ. The CDR3 sequence is CASSQASGLITDTQYF. Written as DNA, the CDR3 is TGCGCCAGCAGCCAGGCTAGCGGGCTTATCACAGATACGCAGTATTTT.

V and J are TRBV10-3 and TRBJ1-3, with unresolved D. The CDR3 totals 15 residues. The germline CDR1 and CDR2 sequences are ENHRY and SYGVKD. The V end was cut by 1 base, the J end by 0 bases, with 7 bases between. The CDR3: CAISELGSSGNTIYF. The CDR3 region has the DNA TGTGCCATCAGTGAGTTAGGGAGCTCTGGAAACACCATATATTTT.

As concerns this clonotype: A clone one base away is much larger, so this may be a read error. The V gene is TRBV7-8, the J gene TRBJ1-1; 8 bases are shared with TRBD1. The CDR3 runs to 14 residues. The V gene's germline CDR1 is SGHVS and CDR2 FQNEAQ. The CDR3 reads CAGSTPQGATEAFF. CDR3 bases: TGTGCCGGCAGCACTCCGCAGGGGGCCACTGAAGCTTTCTTT.

This clonotype showed up just a few times. The V and J genes are TRBV7-6 and TRBJ1-1; 11 bases map to TRBD1. Trimming removed 1 base from V and 0 bases from J; junction bases left unmatched: 4. This CDR3 is built from 17 residues. Germline CDR1 and CDR2: SGHVS and FNYEAQ. The DNA of the CDR3 is TGTGCCAGCAGCTTAGGGACAGGGGGCATAATGAACACTGAAGCTTTCTTT. Translated: CASSLGTGGIMNTEAFF.

This clonotype was found many times. V is TRBV3-1 and J is TRBJ1-1; maybe TRBD1 (6 bases). Deletions cut 3 bases from V and 0 bases from J, with 14 bases between. The CDR3 extends over 16 amino acids. The germline V gene has CDR1 LGHDT and CDR2 YNNKEL (reference sequence). The CDR3 protein is CASSHQLRGMNTEAFF. The CDR3 DNA reads as TGTGCCAGCAGCCATCAGTTAAGGGGGATGAACACTGAAGCTTTCTTT.